This T cell receptor beta chain was identified in a study of blood T cell repertoires in COVID-19 (dated by TCRdb to the early 2020s). About the investigation overall: Samples covering the acute and convalescent phases of COVID-19 were provided by collaborators in the United States, Italy and Spain. The material from the prospective study consisted of cDNA or gDNA derived from T cells, B-cell-depleted T cells, or PBMCs. The dataset comprised deeply sampled blood TCRbeta repertoires from subjects exposed to, actively infected with, or recovered from COVID-19. The repertoires were released in a freely available public database intended as a resource for research on the immune response to SARS-CoV-2. Samples came from the ongoing ImmuneRACE study (first 160 participants) plus 1,254 subjects from 6 global collaborators. Sample metadata almost always included a de-identified subject ID, COVID-19 status, age in years and sex. HLA class I and class II types, where available, came from metadata supplied by the sample provider rather than from assay-based typing.

TCRbeta CDR3 regions were amplified from genomic DNA by means of the immunoSEQ Assay, a bias-controlled multiplex PCR. The published analysis was carried out like this. Nucleated cell counts per sample were estimated from amplification of reference gene primers within the assay. Sequence reads were collapsed and filtered to measure the absolute abundance of every unique TCRbeta CDR3 rearrangement. For each sample, productive Simpson clonality was calculated as the square root of Simpson's diversity index over productive rearrangements. This is the immuneACCESS table as TCRdb keeps it, with only in-frame sequences that have V and J called. A part of the clones is gone; compared with another copy, unresolved V genes explain less than half, and the rest is unexplained. V and J calls and clone size are as listed in that table; D and trimming were resolved from the DNA. The sample table holds about 160,000 clones, of which 75% to 90% were seen once. 3% to 4% of the sample is held by the ten biggest clonotypes.

Overall study outcomes, separate from this receptor: The amount of clinical and demographic metadata varied by source and participant and was provided uncurated.

V and J are trimmed by 4 bases and 1 base, and the gene matches miss 9 bases of the junction. The CDR3 goes from the cysteine to the phenylalanine over 16 residues. CDR3 DNA is the only sequence kept; it has 48 bases, read in frame from the first base. Based on the germline V gene, the CDR1 and CDR2 sequences are MNHEY and SVGEGT. In regard to this clone: The clone's antigen remains unknown. No base quality information exists; no much larger clone differs at one position.

In the prospective study, participants were roughly 18 to 90 years old, resided in around 25 geographic areas of the United States, and were enrolled through a virtual design. Cohort assignment in the prospective study relied on participant-reported clinical history from a screening survey and a study questionnaire. Recovered participants in ImmuneRACE Cohort 3 were defined by two consecutive negative NP/OP PCR tests, clearance by a healthcare professional, or resolution of symptoms. Mobile phlebotomists in the prospective study collected whole blood, serum and a nasopharyngeal or oropharyngeal swab from every participant. Prospective study participants could optionally give additional blood draws and questionnaires over an approximately two-month period. Before DNA extraction, blood samples from the prospective study were shipped at room temperature or frozen.

Material for sequencing was PBMCs or T cells enriched from blood (not recorded which). This TCR came from a woman aged 55 to 70 who had recovered from COVID-19. The receptor chain draws on TRBV6-2 or TRBV6-3 and TRBJ1-2; TRBD1 aligns with 7 central bases. Here the CDR3 is given as CASSSHTGASNYGYTF. The DNA sequence is TGTGCCAGCAGTTCGCACACAGGGGCCAGTAACTATGGCTACACCTTC.